A single sample gave rise to the 19 T cell receptor beta chains below, sequenced in a study of monozygotic twins with inflammatory bowel disease. Following a re-call of the 5' RACE reads, TCRdb has one entry per CDR3 protein and lacks DNA. This listing includes 420,000 or so distinct CDR3 sequences. The sequencing input was blood. The source is a human donor with ulcerative colitis or Crohn's disease, or a healthy co-twin of an affected twin (not recorded which).

The V gene is TRBV3-1, the J gene TRBJ2-7; TCRdb gives TRBD2 as the D gene, but with no DNA this cannot be confirmed. This CDR3 has 17 residues. Germline V gives CDR1 LGHDT, CDR2 YNNKEL (reference sequence). The CDR3 here is CASSLWTSGGSSYEQYF.

The chain couples TRBV27 to TRBJ2-1. In germline, CDR1 is MNHEY, CDR2 SMNVEV (reference sequence). CDR3 length: 16 amino acids. This chain's CDR3 is CASSLTAGAPYNEQFF.

The gene calls are TRBV6-6 and TRBJ1-1; TCRdb selects TRBD1, and the lack of DNA leaves this call unchecked. Germline CDR1 reads MNHNY; CDR2 reads SVGAGI (reference sequence). The CDR3 loop spans 14 amino acids. The CDR3: CATKGGAMNTEAFF.

The rearrangement uses TRBV5-1 and TRBJ2-1; checking the TCRdb D call of TRBD2 is not possible without DNA. The CDR3 consists of 16 residues. The germline V gene encodes CDR1 SGHRS and CDR2 YFSETQ. The CDR3 is CASSTGAGGSYNEQFF.

V gene TRBV19 combines with J gene TRBJ1-1. CDR3 length: 15 amino acids. CDR1 and CDR2 (germline): LNHDA, SQIVND (reference sequence). The chain's CDR3 is CASSIDASQNTEAFF.

The chain couples TRBV3-1 to TRBJ1-5; TCRdb outputs TRBD1, but without DNA this stays unchecked. The CDR3 totals 14 residues. CDR1 is LGHDT, CDR2 YNNKEL, per germline (reference sequence). CDR3: CASSQRTGNQPQHF. Together with reference TRBV3-1 and TRBJ1-5, the CDR3 gives the full variable domain: DTAVSQTPKYLVTQMGNDKSIKCEQNLGHDTMYWYKQDSKKFLKIMFSYNNKELIINETVPNRFSPKSPDKAHLNLHINSLELGDSAVYFCASSQRTGNQPQHFGDGTRLSIL.

This chain connects TRBV12-3 or TRBV12-4 to TRBJ1-4. The CDR3 has 13 amino acids. The CDR3 protein is CASSHTGIEKLFF.

The chain carries TRBV30 and TRBJ1-1. This CDR3 has 19 amino acids. CDR1 is GTSNPN, CDR2 SVGIG, per germline (reference sequence). This CDR3 reads CAWTLTGPIPDLVTAEAFF.

The gene calls are TRBV7-9 and TRBJ2-1; TCRdb indicates TRBD1, and absent DNA this call remains unverified. This CDR3 has 14 amino acids. CDR1 is SEHNR, CDR2 FQNEAQ, per germline (reference sequence). The CDR3 loop reads CASSHWTDYNEQFF.

This rearrangement joins TRBV6-5 to TRBJ2-7; the TCRdb call, TRBD1, lacks DNA for checking. In germline, CDR1 is MNHEY, CDR2 SVGAGI. The CDR3 has 14 residues. CDR3 loop: CASSYGGGANEQYF.

V usage is TRBV20-1 and J usage is TRBJ2-7; TCRdb designates TRBD1, a call that cannot be tested without DNA. Germline V gene sequence: CDR1 DFQATT, CDR2 SNEGSKA (reference sequence). The CDR3 runs 14 residues. The CDR3 loop is CSARDPQGVNEQYF.

The rearrangement joins TRBV5-1 to TRBJ2-5; TCRdb returns TRBD1, unconfirmable since there is no DNA. Germline values: CDR1 SGHRS, CDR2 YFSETQ. This CDR3 is built from 16 residues. CDR3 amino acids: CASSLAWGTVQETQYF.

The chain employs TRBV19 and TRBJ1-4; TCRdb picks TRBD1, but there is no DNA to check that call. The V gene's germline CDR1 is LNHDA and CDR2 SQIVND (reference sequence). This CDR3 contains 13 residues. The CDR3 loop is CAILDSLSEKLFF.

This chain joins TRBV29-1 and TRBJ2-2; TCRdb's D call of TRBD2 is untestable without DNA. The CDR3 consists of 15 residues. The V gene's germline CDR1 is SQVTM and CDR2 ANQGSEA. CDR3 amino acids: CSVSLAGQDTGELFF.

The chain uses TRBV27 and TRBJ2-7; TCRdb's D call, TRBD1, is unchecked because there is no DNA. This CDR3 has 20 amino acids. Germline CDR1 MNHEY, CDR2 SMNVEV (reference sequence). The CDR3 here is CASSPSNPSSGRSPIHEQYF.

The chain couples TRBV29-1 to TRBJ1-2. This CDR3 spans 16 amino acids. The V gene's germline CDR1 is SQVTM and CDR2 ANQGSEA. CDR3 residues: CSAITRLGDSPGGYTF.

The J gene is TRBJ1-2, the V gene TRBV6-5. Germline V gives CDR1 MNHEY, CDR2 SVGAGI. This CDR3 spans 13 amino acids. The chain's CDR3 is CASSPGPSYGYTF.

V and J are TRBV15 and TRBJ1-5; the TRBD1 assignment by TCRdb is unverifiable without DNA. Germline V lookup: CDR1 LNHNV, CDR2 YYDKDF (reference sequence). The CDR3 spans 16 residues. CDR3 sequence reads: CATSRQQGVGNQPQHF.

V usage is TRBV18 and J usage is TRBJ2-1; TCRdb proposes TRBD2, but this gene call is untestable without DNA. CDR3 length: 16 residues. Germline V lookup: CDR1 KGHSH, CDR2 LQKENI. The CDR3 region is CASSPSLGQRANEQFF.